This T cell receptor beta chain was recorded in a study of memory CD4+ T cells and cytomegalovirus serostatus (dated by TCRdb to between 2018 and 2021). At the level of the whole study: The roughly 33 healthy Belgian adults in the cohort included 9 who were CMV seropositive and approximately 25 who were CMV seronegative. To replicate a published TCR-based CMV serostatus classifier, the study sequenced CD4+ memory TCRbeta repertoires from a Belgian cohort whose cytomegalovirus serostatus was known. What the authors observed across the whole study: Results were interpreted as suggesting that the CMV-associated TCR signature is largely present in the CD4+ memory repertoire. For predicting CMV serostatus, the median bootstrapped AUC was roughly 0.95 using the original framework and 0.91 using a US-trained random forest. Of about 180 previously reported CMV-associated TCRbeta sequences, 60 to 85 appeared in the CD4+ memory repertoires, each in one to five individuals. Unlike the original study, which covered naive and memory CD4+ and CD8+ populations, the Belgian study sequenced only CD4+CD45RO+ memory cells. The original-framework classifier achieved a median bootstrapped AUC of approximately 0.96 with a 95% CI of 0.76-1.00 on the Belgian cohort.

CDR1 and CDR2 (SNHLY, FYNNEI) derive from the germline V gene. From its cysteine to its phenylalanine, the CDR3 spans 15 amino acids. Kept here is only the CDR3 DNA, which spans 45 bases and is read in frame from base 1. Trimming leaves V shorter by 10 bases and J shorter by 11 bases, with the junction holding 18 bases beyond the gene matches. A FACSAria II was used to sort memory CD4+ T cells, defined as single viable CD3+CD4+CD8-CD45RO+ cells. To determine CMV serostatus, a Roche Elecsys assay was used that detects serum IgG against CMV pp150, pp28, p38 and p52. Following thawing, total CD4+ T cells were enriched through positive selection using CD4 magnetic microbeads. The samples came from a separate study whose specific focus was interrogating the CD4+ T cell memory repertoire. Following standard operating procedures, peripheral blood mononuclear cells were isolated and cryopreserved, while serum was kept at -80 degrees C. The staining used CD3-PerCP (BW264/56), CD4-APC (RPA-T4), CD45RO-PE (UCHT1) and CD8-Pacific Orange (3B5) antibodies, and Sytox blue was used to exclude non-viable cells.

Note on this clone: What this receptor recognizes is not known. Base qualities were left out, and no much larger clone turns up one base away.

The Quick-DNA Microprep Kit was used to extract genomic DNA from the sorted cells. Amplification of TCRbeta DNA was done with the immunoSEQ hsTCRbeta kit, following the protocol from the manufacturer. TCRbeta libraries were sequenced on an Illumina MiSeq instrument. The source study handled its data this way. Following removal of out-of-frame sequences, approximately 2.1 million distinct TCRbeta sequences were retained, with an average of roughly 70,000 per individual. Each individual was scored using the number of around 180 previously reported CMV-associated TCRbeta sequences that the individual carried and the total number of productive distinct TCRbeta sequences. A beta-binomial model was reimplemented in Python, and scikit-learn random forests with default parameters were trained on data from the US cohort. On the Belgian cohort, classifier performance was reported as the median AUC, along with percentile confidence intervals, across 10,000 bootstrap iterations. This is the immuneACCESS table as TCRdb keeps it, with only in-frame sequences that have V and J called. A part of the clones is gone; compared with another copy, unresolved V genes explain less than half, and the rest is unexplained. V, J and clone size are taken as reported in that table, and D and trimming were inferred from the DNA itself. For this sample there are 75,000 to 90,000 clones; around 80% appear just once. The top ten clonotypes cover roughly 0.8% of the sample.

The origin of this receptor is an adult in good health and CMV-seronegative. Source material: memory CD4+ T cells from blood. The chain links TRBV2 with TRBJ1-4, with 8 bases aligning to TRBD1. The CDR3 protein: CATSGQVVDVGKLFF. DNA sequence: TGTGCCACCTCGGGACAGGTCGTCGATGTGGGTAAACTGTTTTTT.